This T cell receptor beta chain was captured in a study of cytomegalovirus exposure and HLA in healthy donors. The PCR used 60 Vbeta and 13 Jbeta primers. The assay was immunoSEQ multiplex PCR, and TCRdb's table has in-frame clones only and misses some. The table has more than 110,000 clones, around 79% seen once. The receptor was derived from a woman aged 45-60 years in good health and CMV-seropositive. The sequenced material came from PBMCs.

CDR3 protein: CASSASGRLNLREQYF. CDR3 in DNA: TGTGCCAGCAGTGCGAGCGGGCGCTTGAATCTTCGCGAGCAGTACTTC. The chain recombines TRBV2 with TRBJ2-7; possible D gene TRBD2, 6 bases. Germline V gene lookup returns CDR1 SNHLY and CDR2 FYNNEI. Trimming stripped 4 bases from V and 6 bases from J, with 22 bases between. The CDR3 spans 16 residues. Complete variable domain (other parts from reference TRBV2 and TRBJ2-7): EPEVTQTPSHQVTQMGQEVILRCVPISNHLYFYWYRQILGQKVEFLVSFYNNEISEKSEIFDDQFSVERPDGSNFTLKIRSTKLEDSAMYFCASSASGRLNLREQYFGPGTRLTVT.